The entry below describes one T cell receptor (beta chain). This sample was taken from a study of blood T cell repertoires in COVID-19. Turning to the study itself: The origin of the acute and convalescent COVID-19 samples was the United States, Italy and Spain. Nucleic acid was either cDNA or gDNA, and it came from T cells, B-cell-depleted T cells, or PBMCs.

As handled by the study authors: Amplification with reference gene primers provided the estimates of nucleated cell counts. The data were produced by immunoSEQ multiplex PCR, yet TCRdb's version contains in-frame clones alone and is incomplete. Clonal size and the V and J genes are those of that table, whereas D and trimming came from the DNA. The sample has more than 80,000 clones; over 65% are singletons. Enrolment of Seattle patients took place during active infection, and they were followed longitudinally. The material sequenced was peripheral blood. This TCR was sampled from an older man with COVID-19, enrolled during active disease.

In nucleotides, the CDR3 is TGCAGCGTTGTGGCTAGCGGAGCTCGGGTCACCGGGGAGCTGTTTTTT. Translation gives CSVVASGARVTGELFF. V usage is TRBV29-1 and J usage is TRBJ2-2; TRBD2 matches 7 bases. The junction had 12 bases not matched to a gene; V was cut back by 4 bases and J by 4 bases. The germline V gene has CDR1 SQVTM and CDR2 ANQGSEA. This CDR3 contains 16 residues.